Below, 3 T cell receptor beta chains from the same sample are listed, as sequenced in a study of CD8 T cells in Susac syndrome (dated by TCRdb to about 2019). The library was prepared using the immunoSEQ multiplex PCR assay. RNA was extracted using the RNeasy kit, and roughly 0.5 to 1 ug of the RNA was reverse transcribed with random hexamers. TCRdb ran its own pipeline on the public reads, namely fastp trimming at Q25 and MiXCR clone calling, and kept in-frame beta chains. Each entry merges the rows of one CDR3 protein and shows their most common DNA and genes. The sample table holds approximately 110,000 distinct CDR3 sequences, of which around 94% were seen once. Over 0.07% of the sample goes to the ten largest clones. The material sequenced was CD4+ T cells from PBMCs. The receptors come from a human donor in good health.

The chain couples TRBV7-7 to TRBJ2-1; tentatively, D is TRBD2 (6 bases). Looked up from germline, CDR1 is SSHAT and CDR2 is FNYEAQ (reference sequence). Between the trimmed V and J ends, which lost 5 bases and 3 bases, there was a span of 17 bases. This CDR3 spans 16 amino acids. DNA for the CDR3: TGTGCCAGCAGCCCACGGGGCGGGAATAGCTACAATGAGCAGTTCTTC. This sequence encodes CASSPRGGNSYNEQFF.

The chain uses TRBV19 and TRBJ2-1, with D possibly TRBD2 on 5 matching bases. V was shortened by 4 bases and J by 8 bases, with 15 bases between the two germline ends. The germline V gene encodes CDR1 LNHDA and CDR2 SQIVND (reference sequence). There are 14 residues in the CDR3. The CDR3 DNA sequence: TGTGCCAGTAGTAAAGGACTCCTCCTGGATGAGCAGTTCTTC. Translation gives CASSKGLLLDEQFF.

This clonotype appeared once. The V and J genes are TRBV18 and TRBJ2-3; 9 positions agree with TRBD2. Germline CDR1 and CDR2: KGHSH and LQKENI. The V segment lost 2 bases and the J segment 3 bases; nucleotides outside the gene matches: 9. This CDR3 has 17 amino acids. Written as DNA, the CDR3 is TGTGCCAGCTCACCAAGCGGGAGGCGGGGAAGGACAGATACGCAGTATTTT. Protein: CASSPSGRRGRTDTQYF.